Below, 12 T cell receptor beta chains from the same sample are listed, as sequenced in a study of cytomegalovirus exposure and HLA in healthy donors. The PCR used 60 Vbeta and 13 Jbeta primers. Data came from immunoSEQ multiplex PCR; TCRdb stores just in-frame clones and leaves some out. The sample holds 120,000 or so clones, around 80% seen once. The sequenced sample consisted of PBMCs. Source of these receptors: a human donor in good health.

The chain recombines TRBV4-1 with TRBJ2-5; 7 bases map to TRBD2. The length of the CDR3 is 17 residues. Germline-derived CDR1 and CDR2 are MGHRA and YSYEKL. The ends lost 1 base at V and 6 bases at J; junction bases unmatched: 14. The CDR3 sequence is CASSQVGRGHGWKTQYF. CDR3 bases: TGCGCCAGCAGCCAAGTAGGGAGGGGCCACGGCTGGAAGACCCAGTACTTC.

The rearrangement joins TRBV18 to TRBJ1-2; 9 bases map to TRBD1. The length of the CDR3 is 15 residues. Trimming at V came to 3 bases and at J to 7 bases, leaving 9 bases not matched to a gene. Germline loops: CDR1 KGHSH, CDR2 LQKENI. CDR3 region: CASSPGSGTGFGYTF. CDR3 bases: TGTGCCAGCTCACCGGGCTCCGGGACAGGGTTTGGCTACACCTTC.

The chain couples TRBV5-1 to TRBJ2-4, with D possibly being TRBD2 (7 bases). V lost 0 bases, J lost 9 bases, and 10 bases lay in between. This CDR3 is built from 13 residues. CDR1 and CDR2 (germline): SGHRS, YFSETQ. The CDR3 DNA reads TGCGCCAGCAGCTTGGCGGGGGGCGGCATTCAGTACTTC. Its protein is CASSLAGGGIQYF.

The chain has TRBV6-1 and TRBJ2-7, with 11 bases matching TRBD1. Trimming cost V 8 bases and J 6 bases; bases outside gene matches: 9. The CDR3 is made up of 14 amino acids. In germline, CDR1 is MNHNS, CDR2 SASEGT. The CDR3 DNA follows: TGTGCCAGCGGCCCTAGGACAGGGGGCTCCGAGCAGTACTTC. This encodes CASGPRTGGSEQYF.

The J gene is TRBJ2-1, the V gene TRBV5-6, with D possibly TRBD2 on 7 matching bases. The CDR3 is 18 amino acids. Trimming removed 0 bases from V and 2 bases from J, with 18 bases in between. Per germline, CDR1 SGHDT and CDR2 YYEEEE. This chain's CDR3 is CASSLGGGDRRPYNEQFF. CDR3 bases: TGTGCCAGCAGCTTGGGGGGGGGTGACAGGCGTCCCTACAATGAGCAGTTCTTC.

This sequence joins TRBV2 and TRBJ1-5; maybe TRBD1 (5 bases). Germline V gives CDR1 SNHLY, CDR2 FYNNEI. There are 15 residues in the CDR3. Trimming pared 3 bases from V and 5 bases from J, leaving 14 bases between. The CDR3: CASSEGQGNHQPQHF. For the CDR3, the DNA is TGTGCCAGCAGTGAGGGGCAGGGAAATCATCAGCCCCAGCATTTT.

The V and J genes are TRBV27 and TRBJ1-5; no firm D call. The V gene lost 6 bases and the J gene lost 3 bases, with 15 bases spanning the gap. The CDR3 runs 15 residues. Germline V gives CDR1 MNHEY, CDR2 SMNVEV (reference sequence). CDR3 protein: CASRSLGKNNQPQHF. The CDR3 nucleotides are TGTGCCAGCAGATCCCTAGGCAAGAACAATCAGCCCCAGCATTTT.

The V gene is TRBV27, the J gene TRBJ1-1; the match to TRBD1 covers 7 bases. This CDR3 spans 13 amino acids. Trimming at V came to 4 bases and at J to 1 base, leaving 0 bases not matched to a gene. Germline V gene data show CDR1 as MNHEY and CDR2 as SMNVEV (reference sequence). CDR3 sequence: CASSWTGNTEAFF. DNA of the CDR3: TGTGCCAGCAGTTGGACAGGGAACACTGAAGCTTTCTTT.

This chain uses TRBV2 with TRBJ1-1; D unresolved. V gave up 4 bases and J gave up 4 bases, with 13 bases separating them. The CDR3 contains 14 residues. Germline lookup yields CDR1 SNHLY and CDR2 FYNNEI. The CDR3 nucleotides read TGTGCCAGCAGTGGAGAGCGTGGATTCACTGAAGCTTTCTTT. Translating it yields CASSGERGFTEAFF.

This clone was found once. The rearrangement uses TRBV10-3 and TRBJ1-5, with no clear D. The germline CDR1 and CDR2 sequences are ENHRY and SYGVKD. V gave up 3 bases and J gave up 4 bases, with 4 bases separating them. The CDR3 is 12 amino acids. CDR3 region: CAISDLNQPQHF. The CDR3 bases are TGTGCCATCAGTGACTTAAATCAGCCCCAGCATTTT.

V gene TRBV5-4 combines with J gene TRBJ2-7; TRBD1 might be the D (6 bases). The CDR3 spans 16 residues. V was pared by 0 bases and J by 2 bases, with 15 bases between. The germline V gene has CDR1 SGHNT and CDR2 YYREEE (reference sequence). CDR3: CASSLDWGSGAYEQYF. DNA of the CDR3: TGTGCCAGCAGCTTGGACTGGGGCTCAGGGGCCTACGAGCAGTACTTC. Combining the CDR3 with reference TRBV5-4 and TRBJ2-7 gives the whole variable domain ETGVTQSPTHLIKTRGQQVTLRCSSQSGHNTVSWYQQALGQGPQFIFQYYREEENGRGNFPPRFSGLQFPNYSSELNVNALELDDSALYLCASSLDWGSGAYEQYFGPGTRLTVT.

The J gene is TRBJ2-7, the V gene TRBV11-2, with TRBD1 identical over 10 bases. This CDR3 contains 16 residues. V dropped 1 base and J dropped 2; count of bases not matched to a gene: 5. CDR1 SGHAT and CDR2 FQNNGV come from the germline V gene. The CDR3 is CASSLGGTGVPYEQYF. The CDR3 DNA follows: TGTGCCAGCAGCTTAGGAGGGACAGGGGTCCCCTACGAGCAGTACTTC.